This TCR beta chain emerged from a study of cytomegalovirus exposure and HLA in healthy donors. Study at large: The 100 to 150 validation repertoires matched the approximately 700 first-cohort repertoires in platform, a later analysis reported. Findings of the study overall: Both high specificity and high sensitivity reportedly marked the classifier's diagnosis of cytomegalovirus status.

Concerning this clone itself: Its target is unknown.

TCRdb's table, derived via immunoSEQ multiplex PCR, lists solely in-frame clones and lacks some. Of 150,000 to 200,000 clones listed, 75% to 90% are singletons. Trimming cost V 6 bases and J 10 bases; bases outside gene matches: 8. CDR1 MNHNS and CDR2 SASEGT come from the germline V gene. The CDR3 is made up of 13 amino acids. The J gene is TRBJ2-1, the V gene TRBV6-1, with 8 bases that match TRBD1. This TCR came from a woman between 18 and 29 years old in good health and CMV-seronegative. The sequencing sample was made of PBMCs. The CDR3 here is CASRIQGAGEQFF. The DNA of the CDR3 is TGTGCCAGCAGGATCCAGGGGGCGGGCGAGCAGTTCTTC.